Shown below are 26 T cell receptor beta chains from a single sample sequenced in a study of healthy donors' naive CD4 and CD8 T cells. A linear amplification protocol produced the TCR libraries from around 0.55 ug of total RNA. Each CDR3 protein is one row after TCRdb ran MiXCR on the reads. There are 200,000 or so distinct CDR3 sequences in the sample; around 70% occur only once, and 2% to 2.5% lies in the top ten. Sequences were obtained from naive CD4+ and CD8+ T cells sorted from blood, pooled from several donors. The receptors were gathered from a pool of human donors in good health; the sample pools cells from several healthy donors.

The chain uses TRBV29-1 and TRBJ2-7; D gene uncertain. Germline V gene lookup returns CDR1 SQVTM and CDR2 ANQGSEA. The CDR3 has 13 amino acids. Trimming took 0 bases from V and 2 from J, leaving 8 bases between them. CDR3 amino acids: CSVEDEAAYEQYF. In DNA form, the CDR3 reads TGCAGCGTTGAAGATGAGGCCGCCTACGAGCAGTACTTC.

The V gene is TRBV6-1, the J gene TRBJ2-7, with a tentative D call TRBD2 (6 bases). V shed 1 base and J shed 6 bases, with 10 bases lying between them. The CDR3 runs 13 residues. Germline loops: CDR1 MNHNS, CDR2 SASEGT. Written as DNA, the CDR3 is TGTGCCAGCAGTGAAGTTGGAGGGGTCGAGCAGTACTTC. Protein: CASSEVGGVEQYF.

Note on this clonotype: Because the CDR3 is missing its conserved closing phenylalanine or tryptophan, this is likely a read error. This chain connects TRBV6-5 to TRBJ2-7; D remains ambiguous. The germline V gene encodes CDR1 MNHEY and CDR2 SVGAGI. The CDR3 spans 15 residues. V lost 0 bases and J 2 bases, leaving 11 bases between the germline ends. The CDR3 loop is CASSYSYLNPYEQYL. CDR3 in DNA: TGTGCCAGCAGTTACTCTTATCTAAATCCCTACGAGCAGTACCTC.

Here the CDR3 DNA reads TGTGCCACCAGCAGGAATCACAATGAGCAGTTCTTC. Translation: CATSRNHNEQFF. The rearrangement joins TRBV15 to TRBJ2-1; D ambiguous. Germline-derived CDR1 and CDR2 are LNHNV and YYDKDF (reference sequence). V lost 3 bases to trimming and J lost 5 bases, with 5 bases between them. This CDR3 spans 12 amino acids.

The rearrangement links TRBV29-1 to TRBJ2-5; maybe TRBD1 (5 bases). Germline V lookup: CDR1 SQVTM, CDR2 ANQGSEA. Deletions cut 6 bases from V and 1 base from J, with 12 bases between. The length of the CDR3 is 13 residues. The chain's CDR3 is CSVARVVQETQYF. CDR3 DNA: TGCAGCGTAGCCAGGGTCGTCCAAGAGACCCAGTACTTC. Full variable domain (missing parts from reference TRBV29-1 and TRBJ2-5): SAVISQKPSRDICQRGTSLTIQCQVDSQVTMMFWYRQQPGQSLTLIATANQGSEATYESGFVIDKFPISRPNLTFSTLTVSNMSPEDSSIYLCSVARVVQETQYFGPGTRLLVL.

The gene calls are TRBV10-3 and TRBJ2-2; 7 bases are a match to TRBD1. The J segment lost 5 bases and the V segment lost 7 bases, leaving 10 bases of the junction unmatched. The CDR3 runs 15 residues. Germline V gives CDR1 ENHRY, CDR2 SYGVKD. In DNA, the CDR3 is TGTGCCATCACCCGAACAGGGGCTTCGACCGGGGAGCTGTTTTTT. It encodes CAITRTGASTGELFF.

The gene calls are TRBV29-1 and TRBJ2-3; 9 bases fit TRBD1. CDR3 length: 12 residues. Germline lookup yields CDR1 SQVTM and CDR2 ANQGSEA. With 5 bases clipped from V and 6 bases from J, the junction kept 3 bases outside the gene matches. The CDR3 region is CSVRQGVDTQYF. Written as DNA, the CDR3 is TGCAGCGTTAGACAGGGGGTCGATACGCAGTATTTT.

The CDR3 sequence: CASSPLAGVLYEQYF. CDR3 sequence (DNA): TGTGCCAGCAGCCCCTTAGCGGGAGTGCTCTACGAGCAGTACTTC. The V call is TRBV5-4, the J call TRBJ2-7, with 9 bases that match TRBD2. CDR1 SGHNT and CDR2 YYREEE come from the germline V gene (reference sequence). J gave up 3 bases and V 4 bases, and 8 bases lay outside the gene matches. CDR3 size: 15 residues.

This chain uses TRBV2 with TRBJ1-3; D is uncertain. Trimming removed 5 bases from V and 2 bases from J, with 7 bases in between. CDR3 length: 13 residues. Looked up from germline, CDR1 is SNHLY and CDR2 is FYNNEI. The CDR3 DNA sequence: TGTGCCAGCAGTAAGAATACTGGAAACACCATATATTTT. It codes for CASSKNTGNTIYF.

This sequence joins TRBV27 and TRBJ2-3, with no clear D. Trimming took off 8 bases at V and 1 base at J, with 10 bases between the two ends. The CDR3 length is 13 residues. Germline V gives CDR1 MNHEY, CDR2 SMNVEV (reference sequence). Written as DNA, the CDR3 is TGTGCCAGCCTAGTGCAGGGCACAGATACGCAGTATTTT. This sequence encodes CASLVQGTDTQYF.

A few counts support this clonotype. The V call is TRBV29-1, the J call TRBJ2-7, with D possibly matching TRBD2 (5 bases). Trimming stripped 6 bases from V and 2 bases from J, with 14 bases between. Germline V lookup: CDR1 SQVTM, CDR2 ANQGSEA. The CDR3 consists of 13 residues. The CDR3 nucleotides read TGCAGCGTGGAGGCACCGTGGACCTACGAGCAGTACTTC. Its translation: CSVEAPWTYEQYF.

The rearrangement links TRBV19 to TRBJ2-7; D remains ambiguous. CDR3 length: 12 amino acids. The V gene lost 6 bases and the J gene lost 3 bases, with 9 bases spanning the gap. Germline V gene lookup returns CDR1 LNHDA and CDR2 SQIVND (reference sequence). CDR3 amino acids: CASRSRNYEQYF. The CDR3 DNA reads as TGTGCCAGTAGAAGCAGAAACTACGAGCAGTACTTC.

The chain is built from TRBV29-1 and TRBJ2-7; D is possibly TRBD1 (6 bases). V was trimmed by 6 bases and J by 2 bases, leaving 17 bases between them. The CDR3 length is 14 residues. Germline V lookup: CDR1 SQVTM, CDR2 ANQGSEA. This CDR3 reads CSVGPTGDTYEQYF. Here the CDR3 DNA reads TGCAGCGTGGGGCCGACAGGCGATACCTACGAGCAGTACTTC.

In the case of this clonotype: As the CDR3 is not closed by the conserved phenylalanine or tryptophan, this likely results from a read error. The rearrangement joins TRBV19 to TRBJ1-1; 7 bases align to TRBD1. CDR3 size: 15 residues. The germline gives CDR1 LNHDA, CDR2 SQIVND (reference sequence). J gave up 3 bases and V 3 bases, and 7 bases lay outside the gene matches. CDR3 in amino acids: CASSILGTAHTEAFL. CDR3 coding DNA: TGTGCCAGTAGTATTCTAGGGACAGCCCACACTGAAGCTTTCCTT.

In its sample, this clonotype was seen once. V usage is TRBV29-1 and J usage is TRBJ2-7; D might be TRBD1 (5 bases). Germline V gene lookup returns CDR1 SQVTM and CDR2 ANQGSEA. The CDR3 loop spans 13 amino acids. V was trimmed by 6 bases and J by 6 bases, leaving 18 bases between them. This CDR3 reads CSVDAGRVGEQYF. CDR3 bases: TGCAGCGTGGATGCAGGGCGAGTAGGCGAGCAGTACTTC.

The chain has TRBV11-2 and TRBJ2-1; D uncertain. The germline gives CDR1 SGHAT, CDR2 FQNNGV. The V gene lost 2 bases and the J gene lost 15 bases, with 20 bases spanning the gap. This CDR3 comprises 14 residues. CDR3 DNA: TGTGCCAGCAGCTTAATTCGTTCGTGGCAGGTTCCGTTCTTC. This codes for CASSLIRSWQVPFF.

The gene calls are TRBV10-3 and TRBJ2-1; 10 bases fit TRBD2. CDR1 is ENHRY and CDR2 is SYGVKD in the germline V gene. V shed 0 bases, J shed 11 bases, and the junction held 13 bases outside the gene matches. CDR3 length equals 17 residues. CDR3 sequence reads: CAISESTAGGPVDKQFF. The CDR3 nucleotides read TGTGCCATCAGTGAGTCGACAGCGGGAGGGCCGGTCGATAAGCAGTTCTTC.

This clonotype was seen only a few times. The chain combines TRBV27 with TRBJ1-2; D unclear. V was shortened by 5 bases and J by 1 base, with 11 bases between the two germline ends. Germline-derived CDR1 and CDR2 are MNHEY and SMNVEV (reference sequence). The length of the CDR3 is 14 residues. This CDR3 is CASSPNRLNYGYTF. CDR3 nucleotides: TGTGCCAGCAGTCCCAATAGGCTTAACTATGGCTACACCTTC.

The chain has TRBV27 and TRBJ2-1, with D possibly matching TRBD2 (5 bases). CDR1 and CDR2 (germline): MNHEY, SMNVEV (reference sequence). This CDR3 is 15 amino acids long. V shed 2 bases and J shed 6 bases, with 14 bases lying between them. The CDR3 is CASSLRSGQSNEQFF. Here the CDR3 DNA reads TGTGCCAGCAGTTTAAGGAGCGGTCAATCCAATGAGCAGTTCTTC.

The chain recombines TRBV5-6 with TRBJ1-5; D remains unclear. V was clipped by 2 bases and J by 0 bases, with 9 bases between them. This CDR3 has 15 residues. Germline CDR1 SGHDT, CDR2 YYEEEE. This CDR3 is CASSLAGISNQPQHF. The CDR3, as DNA: TGTGCCAGCAGCTTAGCGGGGATTAGCAATCAGCCCCAGCATTTT.

V is TRBV19 and J is TRBJ1-3; the D gene is possibly TRBD1 (5 bases). The V end was cut by 3 bases, the J end by 3 bases, with 15 bases between. This CDR3 is built from 16 residues. Germline V lookup: CDR1 LNHDA, CDR2 SQIVND (reference sequence). The CDR3 spells CASSIPWQGGGNTIYF. For the CDR3, the DNA is TGTGCCAGTAGTATTCCCTGGCAGGGCGGTGGAAACACCATATATTTT.

CDR3 sequence: CASSPWRSGTESSYEQYF. CDR3 DNA sequence: TGTGCCAGCAGCCCCTGGAGGTCGGGGACAGAGAGTTCCTACGAGCAGTACTTC. This chain links TRBV13 with TRBJ2-7, with TRBD1 matching over 7 bases. V lost 5 bases, J lost 1 base, and 17 bases stayed unmatched. The CDR3 consists of 18 residues. CDR1 is PRHDT, CDR2 FYEKMQ, per germline (reference sequence). Full variable domain (remainder filled in from reference TRBV13 and TRBJ2-7): AAGVIQSPRHLIKEKRETATLKCYPIPRHDTVYWYQQGPGQDPQFLISFYEKMQSDKGSIPDRFSAQQFSDYHSELNMSSLELGDSALYFCASSPWRSGTESSYEQYFGPGTRLTVT.

The chain links TRBV29-1 to TRBJ2-1; maybe TRBD2 (5 bases). Looked up from germline, CDR1 is SQVTM and CDR2 is ANQGSEA. There are 11 residues in the CDR3. V was pared by 5 bases and J by 6 bases, with 8 bases between. This chain's CDR3 is CSVSGVNEQFF. CDR3 sequence (DNA): TGCAGCGTTTCCGGGGTCAATGAGCAGTTCTTC.

The chain has TRBV27 and TRBJ1-5; TRBD1 matches at 9 bases. J was trimmed by 12 bases and V by 8 bases; bases with no gene match: 11. Germline CDR1 and CDR2: MNHEY and SMNVEV (reference sequence). The CDR3 loop spans 13 amino acids. CDR3 amino acids: CASAWTGVSSQHF. In DNA, the CDR3 is TGTGCCAGCGCTTGGACAGGGGTTTCCAGCCAGCATTTT.

For this clonotype: Because the CDR3's place on the DNA is in doubt, the DNA is left out and the CDR3 is given as listed by TCRdb. The rearrangement links TRBV6-1 to TRBJ1-2; TRBD1, the D gene given by the table, was not confirmed from the DNA. The CDR3 sequence runs 11 residues, both termini included. Germline assignment: CDR1 MNHNS and CDR2 SASEGT. This CDR3 reads CASTRVGAGTF.

The chain carries TRBV28 and TRBJ2-1; TRBD2 agrees at 10 bases. The germline gives CDR1 MDHEN, CDR2 SYDVKM. The trim removed 6 bases at V and 8 bases at J, leaving 10 bases unmatched. The length of the CDR3 is 15 residues. Here the CDR3 DNA reads TGTGCCAGCAGCACTCTAGCGGGAGTAGTCCATGAGCAGTTCTTC. Translation: CASSTLAGVVHEQFF.